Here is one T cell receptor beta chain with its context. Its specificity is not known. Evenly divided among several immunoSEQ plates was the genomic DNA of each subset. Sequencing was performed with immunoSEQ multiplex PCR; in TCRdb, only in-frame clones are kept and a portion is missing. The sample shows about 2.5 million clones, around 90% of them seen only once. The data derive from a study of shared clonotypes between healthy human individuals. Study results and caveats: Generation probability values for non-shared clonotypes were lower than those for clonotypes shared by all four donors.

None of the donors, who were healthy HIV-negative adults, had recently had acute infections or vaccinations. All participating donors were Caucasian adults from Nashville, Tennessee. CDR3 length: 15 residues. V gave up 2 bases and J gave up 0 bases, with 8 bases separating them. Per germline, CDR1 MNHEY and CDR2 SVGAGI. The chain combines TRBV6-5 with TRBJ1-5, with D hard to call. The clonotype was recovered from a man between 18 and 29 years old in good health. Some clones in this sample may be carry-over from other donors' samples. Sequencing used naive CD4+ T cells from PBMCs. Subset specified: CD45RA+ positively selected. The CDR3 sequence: CASSYKHNSNQPQHF. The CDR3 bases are TGTGCCAGCAGTTACAAGCACAATAGCAATCAGCCCCAGCATTTT.